This T cell receptor beta chain came from a study of CD8 T cells in Susac syndrome (dated by TCRdb to about 2019). Regarding the study in general: Repertoire sequencing was used to test whether CD8+ T cell activation and differentiation in Susac syndrome was antigen driven. The clonality of the CD8+ T cell repertoire was compared across approximately twelve healthy donors, 14 Susac syndrome patients and under 18 multiple sclerosis patients. Paper-wide results and their limitations: The number of individuals in the TCR sequencing and HLA analysis was acknowledged as relatively small.

Peripheral blood CD8+ and CD4+ T cells from healthy donors, Susac syndrome patients and multiple sclerosis patients were profiled using high-throughput TCR beta sequencing. Healthy donors were included as age- and sex-matched controls. Bulk CD8+ and CD4+ T cells were purified magnetically by negative isolation, whereas CD8+ TEMRA cells were enriched by FACS. Blood was collected in EDTA tubes and processed within 24 hours, with PBMCs isolated through density gradient centrifugation. PBMCs destined for TCR sequencing were cryopreserved in liquid nitrogen and later thawed in a 37 °C water bath. The sorted or isolated CD4+, CD8+ and CD8+ TEMRA cells had a purity of 90% or higher. RNA was extracted using the RNeasy kit, and roughly 0.5 to 1 microgram was reverse transcribed with random hexamers. The immunoSEQ multiplex PCR assay, which covers 54 Vbeta and 13 Jbeta segments, was used to amplify TCR beta CDR3 regions. PCR amplification bias was corrected using a synthetic template baseline for primer optimization and computational correction. Per the authors' processing: Reads were assigned to V, D and J genes according to IMGT and analyzed in immunoSEQ Analyzer, with only productive sequences retained. Clonality was calculated as one minus the Shannon entropy normalized by log2 of the number of productive unique sequences. Public and private clones were assessed among the 100 most prevalent clones of each patient and control. Susac-specific clones were defined as absent from healthy and MS cohorts, about 1,000 published viral clones and other ImmuneACCESS disease sequences. The public sequencing data were trimmed at Q25 with fastp and processed into clonotypes with MiXCR by TCRdb, which kept only in-frame beta chains. Each CDR3 protein gets just one entry, which takes the most common genes and DNA from the rows behind it. The V and J calls shown here were made by TCRdb, not taken from the authors' results. This sample is represented by about 140,000 distinct CDR3 sequences; approximately 95% of them were singletons. The ten largest clonotypes hold approximately 0.3% of the sample.

As to this clonotype: Its binding antigen is unknown. The input lacks base qualities; no much larger clone sits a single base away.

The V end gives up 5 bases and the J end 0 bases, leaving 1 base in the junction not matched to a gene. CDR1 and CDR2 were assigned from the germline V gene (reference sequence) as MNHEY and SMNVEV. The CDR3 spans 13 residues, from the cysteine through the phenylalanine. Only the CDR3 part of the read is kept: 39 bases, read in frame from the first base. Sequencing was performed on CD8+ T cells from PBMCs. The receptor's source is a human donor in good health. The rearrangement joined TRBV27 to TRBJ2-7; TRBD2 matches 7 bases in the middle. The base sequence is TGTGCCAGCAGTCGGACTAGCTCCTACGAGCAGTACTTC. Its protein reads: CASSRTSSYEQYF.